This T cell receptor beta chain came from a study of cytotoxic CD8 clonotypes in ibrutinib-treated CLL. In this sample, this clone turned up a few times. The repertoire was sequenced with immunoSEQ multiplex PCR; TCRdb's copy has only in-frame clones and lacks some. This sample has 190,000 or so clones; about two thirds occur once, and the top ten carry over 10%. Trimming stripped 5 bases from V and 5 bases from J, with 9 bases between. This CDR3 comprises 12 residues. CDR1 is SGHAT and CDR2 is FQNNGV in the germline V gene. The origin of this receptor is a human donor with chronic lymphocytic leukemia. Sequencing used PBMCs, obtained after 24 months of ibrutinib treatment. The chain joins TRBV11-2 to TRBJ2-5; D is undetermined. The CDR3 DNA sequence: TGTGCCAGCAGCACGAGTAGGGAGACCCAGTACTTC. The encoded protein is CASSTSRETQYF.